Below, one T cell receptor (beta chain) is given with its context. The antigen remains undetermined. Only in-frame clones appear in the TCRdb table, and some are missing; sequencing was by immunoSEQ multiplex PCR. This sample has 60,000 to 70,000 clones, with roughly 80% found just once. The data stem from a study of T cell responses to AZD1222 COVID-19 vaccine. Study outcomes and limitations: Among spike-specific TCRs, nearly half reportedly target unmutated variant regions. Baseline serology detected seropositivity in only 5 to 7 AZD1222 recipients. Scientists sampled the repertoires only once the peak T cell response had passed.

This clonotype was obtained from an adult in good health. Sample: peripheral blood, taken on day 0 of AZD1222 vaccination.

CDR3 loop: CASSLGTGQGGDTQYF. The CDR3 coding sequence is TGTGCCAGCAGCTTGGGCACCGGACAGGGAGGAGATACGCAGTATTTT. V usage is TRBV5-4 and J usage is TRBJ2-3, with TRBD1 identical over 8 bases. In germline, CDR1 is SGHNT, CDR2 YYREEE (reference sequence). Trimming at V came to 0 bases and at J to 5 bases, leaving 8 bases not matched to a gene. CDR3 size: 16 residues.